The 14 T cell receptor beta chains presented below share a single source sample, sequenced in a study of PD-L1 blockade in urothelial cancer. Profiled with immunoSEQ multiplex PCR; TCRdb holds only in-frame clones, not every one. The data contain 38,000 or so clones, 83% of them singletons. The sequences come from PBMCs, collected around atezolizumab (anti-PD-L1) treatment. The receptors were sampled from a man aged 60 to 69 with urothelial cancer.

V usage is TRBV2 and J usage is TRBJ1-5; 8 positions agree with TRBD1. The CDR3 covers 15 residues. Germline assignment: CDR1 SNHLY and CDR2 FYNNEI. V gave up 6 bases and J gave up 2 bases; unmatched junction bases: 6. The CDR3 nucleotides read TGTGCCAGCAGCAGGGGGCAGGGTGGCAATCAGCCCCAGCATTTT. It translates to CASSRGQGGNQPQHF.

CDR3 residues: CSVSAFGSTDTQYF. DNA of the CDR3: TGCAGCGTGAGCGCTTTCGGAAGCACAGATACGCAGTATTTT. The rearrangement joins TRBV29-1 to TRBJ2-3; D is ambiguous. The CDR3 contains 14 residues. Trimming cost V 6 bases and J 0 bases, with 13 bases left between them. Germline V gives CDR1 SQVTM, CDR2 ANQGSEA.

This clone was recorded only once. The chain is built from TRBV5-8 and TRBJ2-5; D is uncertain. V was cut by 2 bases and J by 5 bases, with 4 bases left in between. In germline, CDR1 is SGHTS, CDR2 YDEGEE. The CDR3 runs 11 residues. The DNA for the CDR3 is TGTGCCAGCAGCTTAGCGGAGACCCAGTACTTC. It specifies CASSLAETQYF.

V and J are TRBV2 and TRBJ1-1; 7 bases match TRBD1. With 4 bases clipped from V and 6 bases from J, the junction kept 2 bases outside the gene matches. The CDR3 sequence is 12 residues long. CDR1 and CDR2 from the germline V gene are SNHLY and FYNNEI. The CDR3 coding sequence is TGTGCCAGCAGTGGGGACAGCCCTGAAGCTTTCTTT. Its protein product is CASSGDSPEAFF.

The V gene is TRBV13, the J gene TRBJ1-2; 8 nucleotides match TRBD1. V dropped 5 bases and J dropped 3; count of bases not matched to a gene: 5. Germline V lookup: CDR1 PRHDT, CDR2 FYEKMQ (reference sequence). This CDR3 region has 14 residues. For the CDR3, the DNA is TGTGCCAGCAGCGCGCCACAGGGGGACTATGGCTACACCTTC. It is translated as CASSAPQGDYGYTF.

The chain combines TRBV4-2 with TRBJ1-1; D ambiguous. The V and J ends lost 3 bases and 4 bases respectively, with 9 bases between them. The CDR3 is 13 residues long. CDR1 LGHNA and CDR2 YNFKEQ come from the germline V gene. This chain's CDR3 is CASSHQTATEAFF. The CDR3 DNA follows: TGTGCCAGCAGCCATCAGACTGCCACTGAAGCTTTCTTT.

The chain couples TRBV10-1 to TRBJ2-1; D is unclear. The CDR3 runs 12 residues. The germline V and J ends were trimmed by 4 bases and 6 bases, with 7 bases remaining between them. Per the germline V gene, CDR1 is WNHNN and CDR2 is SYGVQD (reference sequence). CDR3 protein: CASSGPSNEQFF. CDR3 DNA sequence: TGCGCCAGCAGTGGTCCGTCCAATGAGCAGTTCTTC.

This clone has a count of ten or more. The chain is built from TRBV28 and TRBJ2-3, with 8 bases aligning to TRBD2. This CDR3 has 15 amino acids. Unmatched junction bases numbered 6, after V lost 7 bases and J lost 0 bases. The germline V gene encodes CDR1 MDHEN and CDR2 SYDVKM. CDR3 sequence (DNA): TGTGCCAGCACTCGGGGGGGGGCTAGCACAGATACGCAGTATTTT. This encodes CASTRGGASTDTQYF.

The chain couples TRBV11-2 to TRBJ1-2; 8 nucleotides match TRBD1. Germline loops: CDR1 SGHAT, CDR2 FQNNGV. Unmatched junction bases numbered 8, after V lost 6 bases and J lost 2 bases. The CDR3 loop spans 15 amino acids. The CDR3 DNA sequence: TGTGCCAGCAGTCACTCCCAGGGGGCCAACTATGGCTACACCTTC. Translation gives CASSHSQGANYGYTF.

In its sample, this clone was seen once. As DNA, the CDR3 is TGCGCCAGCAGCTTGAGGAGCGGGAGCCACTACAATGAGCAGTTCTTC. Its protein is CASSLRSGSHYNEQFF. The chain combines TRBV5-1 with TRBJ2-1; 8 bases are shared with TRBD2. The ends lost 1 base at V and 3 bases at J; junction bases unmatched: 6. The CDR3 spans 16 residues. CDR1 SGHRS and CDR2 YFSETQ come from the germline V gene.

This chain links TRBV5-1 with TRBJ2-3; TRBD2 matches at 10 bases. V was pared by 1 base and J by 0 bases, with 2 bases of the junction left unmatched. This CDR3 region has 16 residues. CDR1 SGHRS and CDR2 YFSETQ come from the germline V gene. The CDR3 coding sequence is TGCGCCAGCAGCTTGACTAGCGGGATGAGCACAGATACGCAGTATTTT. Protein product: CASSLTSGMSTDTQYF.

V is TRBV30 and J is TRBJ2-1; 8 nucleotides line up with TRBD2. Germline trimming cut 0 bases from V and 2 bases from J; bases unmatched to any gene: 12. From germline, CDR1 is GTSNPN and CDR2 SVGIG (reference sequence). This CDR3 spans 18 amino acids. The CDR3 here is CAWSVWREASTPYNEQFF. CDR3 DNA sequence: TGTGCCTGGAGTGTATGGCGGGAGGCCTCGACCCCCTACAATGAGCAGTTCTTC.

This clone was seen only once. This chain uses TRBV27 with TRBJ2-7, with a tentative D call TRBD2 (6 bases). The CDR3 sequence is 17 residues long. The germline gives CDR1 MNHEY, CDR2 SMNVEV (reference sequence). Trimming removed 5 bases from V and 3 bases from J, with 23 bases in between. DNA for the CDR3: TGTGCCAGCAGTGGATTAGCGGTAACTGGGTCGGGCTACGAGCAGTACTTC. Translated, it gives CASSGLAVTGSGYEQYF.

This clone has just a few counts. The CDR3 DNA reads TGTGCCAGCAGCTTAGGAGCGGGAATTTACAATGAGCAGTTCTTC. This gives the protein CASSLGAGIYNEQFF. The chain uses TRBV7-2 and TRBJ2-1; TRBD2 matches 7 bases. The germline V gene has CDR1 SGHTA and CDR2 FQGNSA. This CDR3 has 15 amino acids. With V trimmed by 1 base and J by 4 bases, 4 bases remained unmatched. The full variable domain, rest sourced from reference TRBV7-2 and TRBJ2-1, is GAGVSQSPSNKVTEKGKDVELRCDPISGHTALYWYRQSLGQGLEFLIYFQGNSAPDKSGLPSDRFSAERTGGSVSTLTIQRTQQEDSAVYLCASSLGAGIYNEQFFGPGTRLTVL.